This T cell receptor (beta chain) appears in the sequencing data of a study of OX40 agonist ivuxolimab in advanced cancers. Sequencing was performed with immunoSEQ multiplex PCR; in TCRdb, only in-frame clones are kept and a portion is missing. The sample gives approximately 44,000 clones, 70% to 85% of which show up once; around 2.5% is in the top ten. From germline, CDR1 is SGHTA and CDR2 FQGNSA. V was cut by 10 bases and J by 5 bases, with 18 bases left in between. The CDR3 covers 13 residues. This receptor was taken from an adult with an advanced solid tumor such as melanoma, head and neck, liver or kidney cancer. This specimen was CD4+ or CD8+ T cells sorted from blood, taken in a trial of the OX40 agonist ivuxolimab. This chain uses TRBV7-2 with TRBJ2-7, with D possibly TRBD1 on 6 matching bases. CDR3 in amino acids: CATGIIQGNEQYF. The CDR3, as DNA: TGTGCCACCGGTATAATACAGGGCAACGAGCAGTACTTC.